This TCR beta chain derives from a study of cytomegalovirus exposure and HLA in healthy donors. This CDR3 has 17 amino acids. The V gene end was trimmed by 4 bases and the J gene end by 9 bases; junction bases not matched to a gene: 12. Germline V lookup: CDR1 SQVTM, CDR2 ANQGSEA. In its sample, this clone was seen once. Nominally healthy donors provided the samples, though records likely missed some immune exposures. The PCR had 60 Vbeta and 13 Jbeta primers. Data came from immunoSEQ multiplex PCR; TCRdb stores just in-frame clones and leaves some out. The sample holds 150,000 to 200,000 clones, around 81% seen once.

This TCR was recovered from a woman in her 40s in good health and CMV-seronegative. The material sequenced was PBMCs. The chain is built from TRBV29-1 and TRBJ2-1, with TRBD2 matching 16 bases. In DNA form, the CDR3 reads TGCAGCGTTGGGGGCAGGGGGACTAGCGGGAGGGCCCCTGAGCAGTTCTTC. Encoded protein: CSVGGRGTSGRAPEQFF.